The source of this T cell receptor beta chain is a study of T cell repertoires in cytomegalovirus infection. Study-wide context: CMV epitopes, recently identified HLA-C-restricted and well-studied HLA-B-restricted, were used. Public TCR beta signatures indicated both CMV infection and matching HLA type.

Notes on the study in general: CMV carriers having the relevant HLA were flagged by cumulative public TCR beta family frequency. The ex vivo response was dominated by HLA-C-restricted CMV-specific TCR beta clonotypes.

There are many counts of this clonotype. Antigen unknown. TCRdb called the reads again in MiXCR, with one record for every CDR3 protein. The table has about 920,000 distinct CDR3 sequences, around 32% seen once. Between the trimmed V and J ends, which lost 3 bases and 6 bases, there was a span of 9 bases. The CDR3 consists of 13 residues. This TCR was sampled from a human donor in good health (CMV status not recorded). Some clones in this sample may be carry-over from other donors' samples. The sample consisted of cultured CD8+ T cells from PBMCs, taken from culture after CMV antigen stimulation. This sequence joins TRBV12-3 or TRBV12-4 and TRBJ2-4; no definite D call. CDR3 nucleotides: TGTGCCAGCAGTTTTCGTCAGGCAAACATTCAGTACTTC. It is translated as CASSFRQANIQYF.